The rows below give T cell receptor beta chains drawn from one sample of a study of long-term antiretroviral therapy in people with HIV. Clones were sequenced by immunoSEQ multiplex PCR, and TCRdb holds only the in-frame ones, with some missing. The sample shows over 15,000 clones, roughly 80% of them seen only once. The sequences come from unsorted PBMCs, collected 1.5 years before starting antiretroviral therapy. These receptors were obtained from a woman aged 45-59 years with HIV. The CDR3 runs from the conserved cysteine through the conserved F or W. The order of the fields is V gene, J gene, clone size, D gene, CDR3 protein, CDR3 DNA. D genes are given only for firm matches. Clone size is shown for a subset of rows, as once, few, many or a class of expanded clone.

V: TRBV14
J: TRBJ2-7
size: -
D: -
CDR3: CASSHTSRVSYEQYF
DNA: TGTGCCAGCAGCCACACCTCGCGGGTATCCTACGAGCAGTACTTC

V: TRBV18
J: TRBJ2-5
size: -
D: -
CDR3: CASSPVTTGFQETQYF
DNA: TGTGCCAGCTCACCTGTAACTACGGGTTTCCAAGAGACCCAGTACTTC

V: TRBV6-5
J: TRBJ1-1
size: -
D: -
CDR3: CASSYGFGMNTEAFF
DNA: TGTGCCAGCAGTTACGGCTTCGGGATGAACACTGAAGCTTTCTTT

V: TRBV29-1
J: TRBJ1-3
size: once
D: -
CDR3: CSVRGGIGNTIYF
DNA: TGCAGCGTTCGAGGGGGAATTGGAAACACCATATATTTT

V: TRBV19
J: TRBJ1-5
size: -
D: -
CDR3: CASSFGLAGEPQHF
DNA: TGTGCCAGTAGCTTTGGACTGGCTGGGGAGCCCCAGCATTTT

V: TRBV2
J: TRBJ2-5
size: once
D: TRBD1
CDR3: CASRGQGETQYF
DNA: TGTGCCAGCAGAGGACAGGGAGAGACCCAGTACTTC

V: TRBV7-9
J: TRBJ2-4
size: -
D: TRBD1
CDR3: CASARATGAKNIQYF
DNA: TGTGCCAGCGCTCGGGCGACAGGGGCCAAAAACATTCAGTACTTC

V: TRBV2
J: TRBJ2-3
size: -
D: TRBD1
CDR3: CASKGQGTDTQYF
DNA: TGTGCCAGCAAGGGACAGGGTACAGATACGCAGTATTTT

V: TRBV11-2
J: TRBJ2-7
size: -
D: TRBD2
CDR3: CASSLGLASGEEQYF
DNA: TGTGCCAGCAGCTTAGGTTTAGCTAGCGGGGAGGAGCAGTACTTC

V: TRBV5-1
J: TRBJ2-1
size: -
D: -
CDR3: CASSSGAPSSYNEQFF
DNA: TGCGCCAGCAGCTCAGGGGCTCCGAGCTCCTACAATGAGCAGTTCTTC

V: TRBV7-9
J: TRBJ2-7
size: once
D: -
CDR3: CASSNGARAWGEQYF
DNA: TGTGCCAGCAGCAACGGTGCCAGGGCTTGGGGGGAGCAGTACTTC

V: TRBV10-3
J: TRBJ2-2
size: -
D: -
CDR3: CAISESGGSTGELFF
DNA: TGTGCCATCAGTGAGTCGGGGGGCAGCACCGGGGAGCTGTTTTTT

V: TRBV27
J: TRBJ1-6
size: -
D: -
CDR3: CASSLDASSYNSPLHF
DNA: TGTGCCAGCAGCCTTGACGCGAGCTCCTATAATTCACCCCTCCACTTT

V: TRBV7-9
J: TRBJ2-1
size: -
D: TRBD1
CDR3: CASSLGGTGGYNEQFF
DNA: TGTGCCAGCAGCTTAGGCGGGACAGGGGGCTACAATGAGCAGTTCTTC

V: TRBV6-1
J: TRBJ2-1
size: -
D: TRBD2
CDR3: CASSEFKGTSGDNEQFF
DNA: TGTGCCAGCAGTGAATTTAAGGGGACTAGCGGGGATAATGAGCAGTTCTTC